This T cell receptor beta chain was recorded in a study of CD8+CD57+ T cells in acquired aplastic anemia (dated by TCRdb to the late 2010s). Describing the broader study: DNA extracted from sorted CD4+ and CD8+ cells had a mean of about 3.2 ug, with a range of roughly 0.2 to 30 ug. A CD8+CD57+ expansion meant a frequency higher than the mean frequency seen in healthy subjects.

Study-wide conclusions, independent of this receptor: Around 30 CD8+ CDR3 sequences were found in both patients and controls but appeared to be highly expressed in patients and within the immunodominant clones of the patients. No significant difference in CD8+ Simpson's diversity was found between patients and healthy controls (P=0.060).

Genomic DNA was used as template for profiling of TCR beta VDJ combinations and CDR3 sequences. An Illumina HiSeq 2000 was used for TCR repertoire sequencing. Processing in the source paper ran as follows. Repertoires were assessed using TRBV/TRBJ rearrangement plots, CDR3 size and DJ length profiles, and Simpson's diversity index. The immunodominant clone was defined as the most abundant DNA sequence in deep sequencing data. CDR3 amino acid sequences were checked for sharing between subjects and were compared against published repertoires and the VDJdb database. TCRdb itself trimmed the public reads at Q25 with fastp, ran MiXCR and retained productive beta chains. Under each unique CDR3 protein, matching rows form one entry showing the most common genes and DNA. Here the V and J calls rest on TCRdb's processing, not on the authors' analysis. The sample yields around 290,000 distinct CDR3 sequences; 56% were counted once. Jointly, the top ten make up 1% to 1.5% of the sample.

A remark on this clonotype: The antigen it binds to is not known. Qualities for individual bases were not recorded, and no much larger clone is one base off.

The patients picked for sequencing were ones in whom flow cytometry had shown an expansion of CD8+CD57+ cells. Every patient had a diagnosis of severe acquired aplastic anemia based on International Study of Aplastic Anemia and Agranulocytosis and Camitta criteria. No patient had received any therapy when blood was sampled. The study deep-sequenced TCR repertoires of sorted CD4+ and CD8+ blood T cells from severe aplastic anemia patients and healthy subjects. Patients were enrolled under clinicaltrials.gov protocols 00001620, 01623167, 00001397, 00071045, 00081523 and 00961064 in the USA. Ficoll-Paque density gradient centrifugation was used to isolate peripheral blood mononuclear cells. Before DNA extraction, CD4+ and CD8+ T cells were sorted with FACS or magnetic beads. The junction shows trimming of 3 bases on V and 4 bases on J, plus 15 bases between the germline ends. CDR1 and CDR2 are read off the germline V gene as SGHDN and FVKESK. Reading from cysteine to phenylalanine, the CDR3 counts 15 amino acids. The sequence is cut down to CDR3 DNA, 45 bases in frame from base 1.

The receptor chain draws on TRBV14 and TRBJ1-1; a weak D assignment points to TRBD1 (6 bases agree). The sequencing sample was made of sorted CD4+, CD8+, or CD8+CD57+ T cells (not recorded which) from PBMCs. The sequence was obtained from a human donor with aplastic anemia. CDR3 region: CASSQDRGAVTEAFF. The nucleotide sequence is given as TGTGCCAGCAGCCAGGATCGGGGGGCTGTCACTGAAGCTTTCTTT. Extended through the reference TRBV14 and TRBJ1-1 proteins, this CDR3 yields the full variable domain: EAGVTQFPSHSVIEKGQTVTLRCDPISGHDNLYWYRRVMGKEIKFLLHFVKESKQDESGMPNNRFLAERTGGTYSTLKVQPAELEDSGVYFCASSQDRGAVTEAFFGQGTRLTVV.